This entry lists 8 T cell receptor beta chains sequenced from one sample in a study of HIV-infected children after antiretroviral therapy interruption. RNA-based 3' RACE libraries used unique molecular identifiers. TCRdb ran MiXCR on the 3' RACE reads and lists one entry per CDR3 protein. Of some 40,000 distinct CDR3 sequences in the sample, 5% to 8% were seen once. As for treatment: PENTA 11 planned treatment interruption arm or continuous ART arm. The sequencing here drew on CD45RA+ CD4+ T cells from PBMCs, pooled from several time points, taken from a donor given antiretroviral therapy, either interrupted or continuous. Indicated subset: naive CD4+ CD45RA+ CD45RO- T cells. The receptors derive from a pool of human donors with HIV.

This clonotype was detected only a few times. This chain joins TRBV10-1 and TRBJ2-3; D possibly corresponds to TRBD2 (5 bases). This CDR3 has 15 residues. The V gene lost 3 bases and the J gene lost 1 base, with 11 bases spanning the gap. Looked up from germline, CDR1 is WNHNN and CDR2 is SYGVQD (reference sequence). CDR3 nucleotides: TGCGCCAGCAGTGATGAGGGAGTCGGCACAGATACGCAGTATTTT. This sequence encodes CASSDEGVGTDTQYF.

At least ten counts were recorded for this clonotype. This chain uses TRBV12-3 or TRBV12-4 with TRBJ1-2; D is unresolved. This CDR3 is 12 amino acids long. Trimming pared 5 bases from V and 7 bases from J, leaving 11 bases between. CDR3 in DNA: TGTGCCAGCAGTCCCGCCGGGATTGGCTACACCTTC. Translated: CASSPAGIGYTF.

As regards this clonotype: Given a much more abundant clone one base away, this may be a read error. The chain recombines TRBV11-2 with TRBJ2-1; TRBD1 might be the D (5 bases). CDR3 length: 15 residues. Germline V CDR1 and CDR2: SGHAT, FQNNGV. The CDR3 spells CASSLGTGLLNEQIF. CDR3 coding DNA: TGTGCCAGCAGCTTAGGCACAGGTCTCCTTAATGAGCAGATCTTC.

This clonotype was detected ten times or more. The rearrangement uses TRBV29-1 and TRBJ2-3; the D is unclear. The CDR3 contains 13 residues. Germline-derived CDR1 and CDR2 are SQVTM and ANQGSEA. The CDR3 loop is CGFGGSITDTQYF. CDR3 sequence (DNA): TGCGGGTTCGGTGGCTCCATCACAGATACGCAGTATTTT.

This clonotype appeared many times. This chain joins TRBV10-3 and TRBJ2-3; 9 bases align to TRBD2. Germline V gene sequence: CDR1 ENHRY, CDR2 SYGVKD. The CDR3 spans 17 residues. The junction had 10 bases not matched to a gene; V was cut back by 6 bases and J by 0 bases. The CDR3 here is CAISGRIAGASTDTQYF. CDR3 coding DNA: TGTGCCATCAGCGGAAGGATAGCGGGGGCGAGCACAGATACGCAGTATTTT.

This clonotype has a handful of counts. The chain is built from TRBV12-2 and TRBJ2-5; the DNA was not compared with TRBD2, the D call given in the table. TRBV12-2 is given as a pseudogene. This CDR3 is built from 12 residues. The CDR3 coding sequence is TGTGCAAGTCGCCAACTTAGACTAGCCCAGTACTTC. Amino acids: CASRQLRLAQYF.

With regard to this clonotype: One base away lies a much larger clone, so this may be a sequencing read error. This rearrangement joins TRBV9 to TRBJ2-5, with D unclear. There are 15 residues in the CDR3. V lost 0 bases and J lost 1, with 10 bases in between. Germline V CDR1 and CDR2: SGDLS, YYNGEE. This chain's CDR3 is CASSVANQVQETQYF. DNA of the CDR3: TGTGCCAGCAGCGTAGCTAACCAGGTCCAAGAGACCCAGTACTTC.

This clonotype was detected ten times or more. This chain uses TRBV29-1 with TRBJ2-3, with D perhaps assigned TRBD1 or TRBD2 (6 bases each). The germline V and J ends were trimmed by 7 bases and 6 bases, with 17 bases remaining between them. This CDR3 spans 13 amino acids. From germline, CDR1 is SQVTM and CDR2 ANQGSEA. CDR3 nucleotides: TGCAGCGCTCCTGGGGGCGCGGGGGATACGCAGTATTTT. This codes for CSAPGGAGDTQYF.